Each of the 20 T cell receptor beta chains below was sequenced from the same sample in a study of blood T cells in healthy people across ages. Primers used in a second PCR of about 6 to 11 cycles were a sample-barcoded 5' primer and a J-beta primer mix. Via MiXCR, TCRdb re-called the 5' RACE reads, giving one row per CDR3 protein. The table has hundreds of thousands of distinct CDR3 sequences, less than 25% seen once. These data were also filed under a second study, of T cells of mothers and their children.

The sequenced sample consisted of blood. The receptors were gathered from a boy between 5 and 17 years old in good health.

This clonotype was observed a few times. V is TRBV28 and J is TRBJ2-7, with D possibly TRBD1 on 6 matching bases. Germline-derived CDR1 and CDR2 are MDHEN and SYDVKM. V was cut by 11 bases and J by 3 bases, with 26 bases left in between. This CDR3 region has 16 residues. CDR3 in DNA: TGTGCCGCAGGGGCTTCCCTAAGGCGTCTCGGCTACGAGCAGTACTTC. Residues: CAAGASLRRLGYEQYF. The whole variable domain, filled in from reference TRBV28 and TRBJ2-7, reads DVKVTQSSRYLVKRTGEKVFLECVQDMDHENMFWYRQDPGLGLRLIYFSYDVKMKEKGDIPEGYSVSREKKERFSLILESASTNQTSMYLCAAGASLRRLGYEQYFGPGTRLTVT.

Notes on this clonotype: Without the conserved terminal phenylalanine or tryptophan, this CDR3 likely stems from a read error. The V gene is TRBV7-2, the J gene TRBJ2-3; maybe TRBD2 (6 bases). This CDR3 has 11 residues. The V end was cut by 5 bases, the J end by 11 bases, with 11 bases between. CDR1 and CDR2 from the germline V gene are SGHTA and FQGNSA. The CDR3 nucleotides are TGTGCCAGCAGCGCCACTAGCTTGCAGTATCTT. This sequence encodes CASSATSLQYL.

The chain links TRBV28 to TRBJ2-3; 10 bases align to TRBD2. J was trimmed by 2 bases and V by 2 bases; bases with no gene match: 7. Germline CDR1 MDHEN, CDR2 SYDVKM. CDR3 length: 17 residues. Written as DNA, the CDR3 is TGTGCCAGCAGTTTAGGAGGGACTAGCGAGATCACAGATACGCAGTATTTT. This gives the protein CASSLGGTSEITDTQYF.

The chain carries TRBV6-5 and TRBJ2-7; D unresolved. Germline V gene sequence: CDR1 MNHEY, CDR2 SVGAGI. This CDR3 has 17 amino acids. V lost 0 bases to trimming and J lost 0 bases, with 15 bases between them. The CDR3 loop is CASSYSSSARSSYEQYF. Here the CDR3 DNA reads TGTGCCAGCAGTTACTCGAGTTCCGCGAGGAGCTCCTACGAGCAGTACTTC.

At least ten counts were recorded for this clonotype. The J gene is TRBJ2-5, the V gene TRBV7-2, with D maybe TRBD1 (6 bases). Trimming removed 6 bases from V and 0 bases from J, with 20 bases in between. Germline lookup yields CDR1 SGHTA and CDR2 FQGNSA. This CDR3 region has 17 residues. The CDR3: CASRETGSGVNQETQYF. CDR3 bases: TGTGCCAGCAGGGAAACAGGGAGTGGGGTGAACCAAGAGACCCAGTACTTC.

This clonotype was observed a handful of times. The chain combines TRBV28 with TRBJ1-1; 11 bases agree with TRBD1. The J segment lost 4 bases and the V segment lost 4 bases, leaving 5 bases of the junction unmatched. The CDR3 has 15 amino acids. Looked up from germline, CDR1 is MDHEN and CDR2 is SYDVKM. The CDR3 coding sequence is TGTGCCAGCAGTTCTGGGACAGGGGGGGTCACTGAAGCTTTCTTT. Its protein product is CASSSGTGGVTEAFF.

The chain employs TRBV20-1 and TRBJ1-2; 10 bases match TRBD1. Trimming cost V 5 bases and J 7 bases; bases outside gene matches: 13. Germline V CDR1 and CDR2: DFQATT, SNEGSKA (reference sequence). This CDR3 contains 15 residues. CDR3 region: CSAPTLTGGVGGYTF. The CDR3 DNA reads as TGCAGTGCTCCCACACTGACAGGGGGCGTGGGTGGCTACACCTTC.

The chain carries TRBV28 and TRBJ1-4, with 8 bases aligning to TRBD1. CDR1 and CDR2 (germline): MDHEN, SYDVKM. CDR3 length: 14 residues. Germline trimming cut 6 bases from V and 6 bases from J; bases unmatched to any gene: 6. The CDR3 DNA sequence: TGTGCCAGCAGAACAGGGGGAGCGCATGAAAAACTGTTTTTT. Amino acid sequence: CASRTGGAHEKLFF.

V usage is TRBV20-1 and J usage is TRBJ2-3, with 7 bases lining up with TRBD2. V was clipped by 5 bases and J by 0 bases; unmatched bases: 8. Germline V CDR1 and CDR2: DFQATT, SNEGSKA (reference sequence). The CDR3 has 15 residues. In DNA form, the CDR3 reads TGCAGTGCTTATCTACCGGGAGGTAGCACAGATACGCAGTATTTT. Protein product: CSAYLPGGSTDTQYF.

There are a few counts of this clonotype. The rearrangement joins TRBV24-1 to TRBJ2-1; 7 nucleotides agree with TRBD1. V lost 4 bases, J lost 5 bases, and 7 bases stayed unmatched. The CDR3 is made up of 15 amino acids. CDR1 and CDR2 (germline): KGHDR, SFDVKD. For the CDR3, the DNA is TGTGCCACCAGTGACCCGACAGGGAGAGACAATGAGCAGTTCTTC. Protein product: CATSDPTGRDNEQFF.

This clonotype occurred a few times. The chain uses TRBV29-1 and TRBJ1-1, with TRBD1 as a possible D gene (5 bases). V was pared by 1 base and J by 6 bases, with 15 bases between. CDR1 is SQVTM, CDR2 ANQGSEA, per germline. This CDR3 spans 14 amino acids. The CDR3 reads CSVEARVSGAEAFF. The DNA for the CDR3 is TGCAGCGTTGAAGCCAGGGTTAGCGGCGCTGAAGCTTTCTTT.

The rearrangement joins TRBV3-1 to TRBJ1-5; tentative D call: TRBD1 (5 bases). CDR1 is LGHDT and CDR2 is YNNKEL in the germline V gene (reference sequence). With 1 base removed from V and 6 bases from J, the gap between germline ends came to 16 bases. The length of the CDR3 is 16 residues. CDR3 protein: CASSQGRGGVGQPQHF. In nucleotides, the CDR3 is TGTGCCAGCAGCCAAGGGCGGGGCGGAGTCGGTCAGCCCCAGCATTTT.

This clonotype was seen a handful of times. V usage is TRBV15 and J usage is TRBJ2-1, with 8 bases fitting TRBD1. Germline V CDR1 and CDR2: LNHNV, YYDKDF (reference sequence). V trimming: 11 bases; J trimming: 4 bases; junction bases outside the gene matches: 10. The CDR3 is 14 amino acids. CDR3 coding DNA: TGTGCCTCAGGGAGAGACAGGGGATACAATGAGCAGTTCTTC. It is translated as CASGRDRGYNEQFF.

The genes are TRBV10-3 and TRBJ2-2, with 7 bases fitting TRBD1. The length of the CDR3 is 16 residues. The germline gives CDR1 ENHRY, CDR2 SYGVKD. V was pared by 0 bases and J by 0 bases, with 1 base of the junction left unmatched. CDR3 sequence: CAISESTGSNTGELFF. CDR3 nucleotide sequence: TGTGCCATCAGTGAGTCGACAGGGTCGAACACCGGGGAGCTGTTTTTT.

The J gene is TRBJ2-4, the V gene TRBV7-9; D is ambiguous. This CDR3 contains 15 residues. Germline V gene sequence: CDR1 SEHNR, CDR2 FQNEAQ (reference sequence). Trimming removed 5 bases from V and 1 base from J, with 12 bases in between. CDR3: CASSQPDLAKNIQYF. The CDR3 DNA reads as TGTGCCAGCAGCCAGCCGGATTTGGCCAAAAACATTCAGTACTTC.

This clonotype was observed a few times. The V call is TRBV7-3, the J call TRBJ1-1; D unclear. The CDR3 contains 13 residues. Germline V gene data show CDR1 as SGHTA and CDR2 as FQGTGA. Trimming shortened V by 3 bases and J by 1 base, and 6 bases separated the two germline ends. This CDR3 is CASSLDENTEAFF. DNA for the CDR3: TGTGCCAGCAGCTTGGACGAGAACACTGAAGCTTTCTTT.

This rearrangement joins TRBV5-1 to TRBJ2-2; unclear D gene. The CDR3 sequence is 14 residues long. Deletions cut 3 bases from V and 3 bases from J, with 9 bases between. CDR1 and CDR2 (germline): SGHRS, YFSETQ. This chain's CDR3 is CASSSVVDTGELFF. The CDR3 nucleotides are TGCGCCAGCAGCTCGGTTGTCGACACCGGGGAGCTGTTTTTT.

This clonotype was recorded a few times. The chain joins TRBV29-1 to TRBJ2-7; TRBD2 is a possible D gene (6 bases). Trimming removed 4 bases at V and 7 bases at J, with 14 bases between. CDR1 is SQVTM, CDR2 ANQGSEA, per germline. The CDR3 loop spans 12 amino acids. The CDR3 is CSVGVRGREQYF. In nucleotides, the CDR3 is TGCAGCGTTGGTGTGCGGGGACGGGAGCAGTACTTC.

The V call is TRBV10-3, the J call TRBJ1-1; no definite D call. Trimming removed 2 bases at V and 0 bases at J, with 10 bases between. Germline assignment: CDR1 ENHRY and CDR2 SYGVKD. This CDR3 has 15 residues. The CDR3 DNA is TGTGCCATCAGTGAGAATGCAGATATGAACACTGAAGCTTTCTTT. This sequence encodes CAISENADMNTEAFF.

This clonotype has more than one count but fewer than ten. The CDR3 nucleotides read TGTGCCAGCAGCCAGACTCGCGGGGGCGGGGAGCAGTTCTTC. The encoded protein is CASSQTRGGGEQFF. This chain uses TRBV3-1 with TRBJ2-1; TRBD2 is a possible D gene (7 bases). The germline V and J ends were trimmed by 3 bases and 10 bases, with 16 bases remaining between them. The CDR3 has 14 amino acids. Germline V gene sequence: CDR1 LGHDT, CDR2 YNNKEL (reference sequence).